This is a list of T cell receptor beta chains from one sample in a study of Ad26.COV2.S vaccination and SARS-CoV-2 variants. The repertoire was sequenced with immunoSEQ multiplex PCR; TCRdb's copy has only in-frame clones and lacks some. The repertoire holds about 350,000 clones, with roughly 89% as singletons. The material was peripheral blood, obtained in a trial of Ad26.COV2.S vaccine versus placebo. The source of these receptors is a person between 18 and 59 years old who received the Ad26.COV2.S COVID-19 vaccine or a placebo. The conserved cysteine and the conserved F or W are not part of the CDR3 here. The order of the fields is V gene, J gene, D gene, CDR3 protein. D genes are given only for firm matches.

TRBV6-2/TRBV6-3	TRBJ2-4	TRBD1	ASSPTGVRIQY
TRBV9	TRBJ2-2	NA	ASSVGPTTGELF
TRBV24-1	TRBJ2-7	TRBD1	ATSDVSYRDRGPLSYEQY
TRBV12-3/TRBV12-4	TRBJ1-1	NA	ASRLGLDTEAF
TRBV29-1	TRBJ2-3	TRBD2	SDRLAGTDTQY
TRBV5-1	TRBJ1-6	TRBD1	ASRGQGSYNSPLH
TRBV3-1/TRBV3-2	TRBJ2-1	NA	ASSQDSGGYHEQF
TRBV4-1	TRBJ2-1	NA	ASSHDGAEQF
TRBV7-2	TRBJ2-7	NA	ASSLGFLSYEQY
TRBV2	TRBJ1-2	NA	AREEGTGVMGYT
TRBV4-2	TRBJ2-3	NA	ASSQDPGDGGLGGDTQY
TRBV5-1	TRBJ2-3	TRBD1	ASRQGSTDTQY
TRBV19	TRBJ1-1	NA	ASSIDRQNTEAF